This T cell receptor (beta chain) was found in a study of OX40 agonist ivuxolimab in advanced cancers. The table came from immunoSEQ multiplex PCR; TCRdb's copy has only in-frame clones and leaves some out. Here the sample spans tens of thousands of clones, roughly nine tenths being singletons. Trimming left V 4 bases short and J 7 bases short, with 17 bases between. Germline CDR1 reads MRHNA; CDR2 reads SNTAGT. This CDR3 has 15 residues. The chain joins TRBV6-4 to TRBJ1-5, with TRBD1 as a possible D gene (6 bases). The sequencing used CD4+ or CD8+ T cells sorted from blood, collected in a trial of the OX40 agonist ivuxolimab. This receptor was taken from an adult with an advanced solid tumor such as melanoma, head and neck, liver or kidney cancer. This CDR3 reads CASSVAGQRWQPQHF. DNA of the CDR3: TGTGCCAGCAGTGTTGCCGGACAGCGGTGGCAGCCCCAGCATTTT.